This TCR beta chain emerged from a study of blood T cell repertoires in COVID-19. Data came from immunoSEQ multiplex PCR; TCRdb stores just in-frame clones and leaves some out. The sample consists of some 400,000 clones, more than 75% of them appearing once. There are 15 residues in the CDR3. Germline loops: CDR1 SEHNR, CDR2 FQNEAQ (reference sequence). The ends lost 7 bases at V and 0 bases at J; junction bases unmatched: 5. The V call is TRBV7-9, the J call TRBJ2-2; 7 positions agree with TRBD2. The sample consisted of PBMCs or T cells enriched from blood (not recorded which). The sequence derives from a man aged 30 to 39 who had recovered from COVID-19. CDR3 loop: CASIPSGANTGELFF. The CDR3, as DNA: TGTGCCAGCATCCCAAGCGGGGCGAACACCGGGGAGCTGTTTTTT.